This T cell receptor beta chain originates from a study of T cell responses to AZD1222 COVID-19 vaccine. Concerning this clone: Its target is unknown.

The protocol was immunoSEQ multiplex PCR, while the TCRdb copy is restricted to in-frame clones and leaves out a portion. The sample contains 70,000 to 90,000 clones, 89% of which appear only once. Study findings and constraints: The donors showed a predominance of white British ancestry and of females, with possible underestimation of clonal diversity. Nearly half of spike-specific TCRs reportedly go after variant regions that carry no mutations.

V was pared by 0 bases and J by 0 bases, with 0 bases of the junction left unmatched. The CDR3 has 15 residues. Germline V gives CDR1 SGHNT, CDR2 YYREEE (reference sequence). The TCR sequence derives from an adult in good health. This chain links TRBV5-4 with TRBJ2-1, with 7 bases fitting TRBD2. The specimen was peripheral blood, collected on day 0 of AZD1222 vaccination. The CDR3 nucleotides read TGTGCCAGCAGCTTGGGCGGGAGCTCCTACAATGAGCAGTTCTTC. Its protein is CASSLGGSSYNEQFF. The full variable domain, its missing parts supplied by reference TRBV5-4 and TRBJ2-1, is ETGVTQSPTHLIKTRGQQVTLRCSSQSGHNTVSWYQQALGQGPQFIFQYYREEENGRGNFPPRFSGLQFPNYSSELNVNALELDDSALYLCASSLGGSSYNEQFFGPGTRLTVL.